This entry describes one T cell receptor beta chain. These data are taken from a study of cytomegalovirus exposure and HLA in healthy donors. PCR was performed using 60 Vbeta and 13 Jbeta primers. The method was immunoSEQ multiplex PCR; TCRdb's version includes in-frame clones alone and lacks a portion of them. The sample has under 250,000 clones; roughly four fifths are singletons. In germline, CDR1 is MDHEN, CDR2 SYDVKM. The V end lost 6 bases, the J end lost 4 bases, and 16 bases lay between the germline ends. This CDR3 is 15 amino acids long. The chain is built from TRBV28 and TRBJ1-5; D might be TRBD1 (5 bases). Sequencing input: PBMCs. The receptor comes from a woman aged 60-75 years in good health and CMV-seropositive. CDR3 nucleotide sequence: TGTGCCAGCAGCCTCCCTGGACAAATGAATCAGCCCCAGCATTTT. Residues: CASSLPGQMNQPQHF.